The 27 T cell receptor beta chains given below trace back to one sample, sequenced in a study of T cell changes during pregnancy in multiple sclerosis. Method: immunoSEQ multiplex PCR; TCRdb's copy keeps in-frame clones and lacks some. The table shows over 55,000 clones, with 85% to 95% occurring only once. The source was CD8+ T cells from peripheral blood mononuclear cells, collected in the third trimester of pregnancy. Receptors were obtained from a female donor with multiple sclerosis, enrolled in a pregnancy study.

This chain's CDR3 is CASTVTGEEVQPQHF. CDR3 sequence (DNA): TGTGCCAGTACCGTGACAGGGGAAGAGGTTCAGCCCCAGCATTTT. The rearrangement joins TRBV19 to TRBJ1-5; 8 nucleotides align to TRBD1. The CDR3 extends over 15 amino acids. The J segment lost 6 bases and the V segment lost 7 bases, leaving 11 bases of the junction unmatched. Germline CDR1 reads LNHDA; CDR2 reads SQIVND (reference sequence).

The chain links TRBV4-1 to TRBJ1-2; D remains unclear. V was trimmed by 1 base and J by 10 bases, leaving 13 bases between them. CDR3 length equals 13 residues. CDR1 is MGHRA, CDR2 YSYEKL, per germline. The CDR3 coding sequence is TGCGCCAGCAGCCAAGGATCTCGTATAGACTACACCTTC. It specifies CASSQGSRIDYTF.

The genes are TRBV27 and TRBJ1-1; TRBD1 might be the D (5 bases). V was cut by 0 bases and J by 0 bases, with 11 bases left in between. This CDR3 has 16 amino acids. The germline V gene encodes CDR1 MNHEY and CDR2 SMNVEV (reference sequence). CDR3 DNA sequence: TGTGCCAGCAGTTTATCAGCAGGGTGGTTGAACACTGAAGCTTTCTTT. This translates into CASSLSAGWLNTEAFF.

The gene calls are TRBV6-5 and TRBJ2-1; TRBD2 matches at 8 bases. V was pared by 3 bases and J by 5 bases, with 6 bases of the junction left unmatched. Germline CDR1 reads MNHEY; CDR2 reads SVGAGI. The CDR3 covers 15 residues. This CDR3 reads CASSYVSGRHNEQFF. CDR3 in DNA: TGTGCCAGCAGTTATGTCAGCGGGAGACACAATGAGCAGTTCTTC.

V and J are TRBV4-1 and TRBJ2-2, with 10 bases lining up with TRBD1. Germline V gives CDR1 MGHRA, CDR2 YSYEKL. This CDR3 has 17 residues. J lost 0 bases, V lost 1 base, and 2 bases had no gene match. Written as DNA, the CDR3 is TGCGCCAGCAGCCAAGCCGGGACAGGGGCGAACACCGGGGAGCTGTTTTTT. It yields the protein CASSQAGTGANTGELFF.

This clone was seen once. The CDR3 DNA reads as TGTGCCAGCAGCCAGACAGTCGCGAACACCGGGGAGCTGTTTTTT. Residues: CASSQTVANTGELFF. This rearrangement joins TRBV4-2 to TRBJ2-2; a possible D gene is TRBD1 (5 bases). With 3 bases removed from V and 0 bases from J, the gap between germline ends came to 8 bases. Germline V CDR1 and CDR2: LGHNA, YNFKEQ. The length of the CDR3 is 15 residues.

The CDR3 region is CSVDKGLGDEQYF. The DNA for the CDR3 is TGCAGCGTTGATAAGGGACTCGGCGACGAGCAGTACTTC. The chain carries TRBV29-1 and TRBJ2-7, with D possibly matching TRBD2 (6 bases). This CDR3 has 13 residues. Trimming removed 3 bases from V and 5 bases from J, with 14 bases in between. In germline, CDR1 is SQVTM, CDR2 ANQGSEA.

The chain's CDR3 is CASSLGTGFLFYEQYF. The CDR3 DNA reads TGTGCCAGCAGCCTAGGAACGGGGTTCCTTTTCTACGAGCAGTACTTC. The chain is built from TRBV5-6 and TRBJ2-7, with D possibly TRBD2 on 5 matching bases. CDR1 and CDR2 (germline): SGHDT, YYEEEE. The CDR3 runs to 16 residues. V was clipped by 4 bases and J by 3 bases, with 20 bases between them.

This clone was picked up one time. This chain uses TRBV4-2 with TRBJ1-1; 8 bases align to TRBD1. CDR1 LGHNA and CDR2 YNFKEQ come from the germline V gene. After removal of 2 bases from V and 2 bases from J, the junction contained 4 bases not matched to a gene. The CDR3 runs 15 residues. The DNA of the CDR3 is TGTGCCAGCAGCCAACCGGGACAGGTTAACACTGAAGCTTTCTTT. Amino acids: CASSQPGQVNTEAFF.

The chain combines TRBV4-3 with TRBJ2-5; TRBD2 matches 11 bases. This CDR3 region has 16 residues. The germline gives CDR1 LGHNA, CDR2 YSLEER. Trimming cost V 2 bases and J 4 bases; bases outside gene matches: 6. The CDR3 DNA reads as TGCGCCAGCAGCCAAATACTAGCGGGAGAGGGAGAGACCCAGTACTTC. It specifies CASSQILAGEGETQYF.

The rearrangement links TRBV9 to TRBJ2-7; D gene unclear. V lost 4 bases to trimming and J lost 2 bases, with 16 bases between them. Germline V gives CDR1 SGDLS, CDR2 YYNGEE. This CDR3 comprises 15 residues. DNA for the CDR3: TGTGCCAGCAGCCCTACAGCCCTATTCACCTACGAGCAGTACTTC. Amino acid sequence: CASSPTALFTYEQYF.

This chain links TRBV14 with TRBJ2-5; TRBD1 matches 7 bases. This CDR3 has 14 amino acids. V shed 0 bases and J 3 bases; nucleotides not matched to a gene: 1. Germline values: CDR1 SGHDN, CDR2 FVKESK. The chain's CDR3 is CASSQEGGEETQYF. The DNA of the CDR3 is TGTGCCAGCAGCCAAGAAGGGGGCGAAGAGACCCAGTACTTC.

The chain carries TRBV6-5 and TRBJ2-7, with 8 bases identical to TRBD1. The germline V gene has CDR1 MNHEY and CDR2 SVGAGI. This CDR3 has 15 residues. With 4 bases clipped from V and 3 bases from J, the junction kept 8 bases outside the gene matches. The CDR3 DNA sequence: TGTGCCAGCAGTTCCTGGACAGGGAACCTCTACGAGCAGTACTTC. This sequence encodes CASSSWTGNLYEQYF.

J is TRBJ1-1 and V is TRBV5-1; the D gene is possibly TRBD1 (6 bases). V was cut by 2 bases and J by 9 bases, with 8 bases left in between. The length of the CDR3 is 11 residues. CDR1 is SGHRS, CDR2 YFSETQ, per germline. DNA of the CDR3: TGCGCCAGCAGCTTCCGGGACAAAGCTTTCTTT. Its translation is CASSFRDKAFF.

The gene calls are TRBV9 and TRBJ1-4; TRBD1 is a possible D gene (6 bases). Germline values: CDR1 SGDLS, CDR2 YYNGEE. The CDR3 length is 13 residues. Trimming shortened V by 4 bases and J by 8 bases, and 12 bases separated the two germline ends. This chain's CDR3 is CASSPGDKEKLFF. As DNA, the CDR3 is TGTGCCAGCAGCCCAGGGGATAAGGAAAAACTGTTTTTT.

CDR3: CASSPPPGQGYQPQHF. The CDR3 DNA sequence: TGTGCCAGCAGTCCCCCACCGGGACAGGGTTATCAGCCCCAGCATTTT. The rearrangement links TRBV28 to TRBJ1-5; 9 positions agree with TRBD1. This CDR3 is built from 16 residues. Per the germline V gene, CDR1 is MDHEN and CDR2 is SYDVKM. Unmatched junction bases numbered 10, after V lost 5 bases and J lost 5 bases. The whole variable domain, remainder taken from reference TRBV28 and TRBJ1-5, is DVKVTQSSRYLVKRTGEKVFLECVQDMDHENMFWYRQDPGLGLRLIYFSYDVKMKEKGDIPEGYSVSREKKERFSLILESASTNQTSMYLCASSPPPGQGYQPQHFGDGTRLSIL.

The genes are TRBV7-9 and TRBJ1-2, with TRBD1 matching 8 bases. Germline values: CDR1 SEHNR, CDR2 FQNEAQ (reference sequence). Trimming took 5 bases from V and 4 from J; bases not matched to a gene: 6. The CDR3 is made up of 14 amino acids. The CDR3: CASSADRVGYGYTF. The CDR3, as DNA: TGTGCCAGCAGCGCGGACAGGGTCGGCTATGGCTACACCTTC.

The CDR3 loop reads CASSLASPGVHGYTF. The CDR3 DNA sequence: TGTGCCAGCAGCTTAGCCTCGCCAGGGGTACATGGCTACACCTTC. The V and J genes are TRBV7-9 and TRBJ1-2; a possible D gene is TRBD1 (6 bases). The CDR3 is 15 residues long. Germline CDR1 is SEHNR and CDR2 is FQNEAQ (reference sequence). The V gene lost 0 bases and the J gene lost 6 bases, with 14 bases spanning the gap.

The V gene is TRBV13, the J gene TRBJ2-5, with 13 bases identical to TRBD2. CDR3 length equals 16 residues. Trimming at V came to 2 bases and at J to 9 bases, leaving 9 bases not matched to a gene. Germline V CDR1 and CDR2: PRHDT, FYEKMQ (reference sequence). The CDR3 DNA reads TGTGCCAGCAGCTTATCCCGGACTAGCGGGAGAACGTCCCAGTACTTC. Its translation is CASSLSRTSGRTSQYF.

The chain is built from TRBV6-5 and TRBJ2-7, with 9 bases matching TRBD1. The CDR3 totals 16 residues. V shed 2 bases, J shed 5 bases, and the junction held 10 bases outside the gene matches. CDR1 is MNHEY and CDR2 is SVGAGI in the germline V gene. In DNA form, the CDR3 reads TGTGCCAGCAGTTACCGAACCGGGGACAGGGCCCACGAGCAGTACTTC. It translates to CASSYRTGDRAHEQYF.

V and J are TRBV5-1 and TRBJ2-7; 10 nucleotides agree with TRBD2. Trimming took 0 bases from V and 0 from J; bases not matched to a gene: 6. Germline V gene lookup returns CDR1 SGHRS and CDR2 YFSETQ. There are 17 residues in the CDR3. The CDR3 nucleotides read TGCGCCAGCAGCTTGGGGACTAGCGGCAAGAGCTCCTACGAGCAGTACTTC. It encodes CASSLGTSGKSSYEQYF.

The genes are TRBV5-4 and TRBJ1-1; possibly TRBD1 for D (5 bases). Trimming took 1 base from V and 5 from J, leaving 12 bases between them. CDR1 is SGHNT, CDR2 YYREEE, per germline (reference sequence). The CDR3 spans 14 residues. CDR3 region: CASSLRGAGTEAFF. CDR3 nucleotide sequence: TGTGCCAGCAGCTTGCGGGGCGCGGGGACTGAAGCTTTCTTT.

Only one count was recorded for this clone. This rearrangement joins TRBV7-6 to TRBJ2-1; 12 bases are a match to TRBD2. V lost 5 bases, J lost 10 bases, and 9 bases stayed unmatched. The CDR3 runs to 15 residues. Germline CDR1 reads SGHVS; CDR2 reads FNYEAQ. In DNA, the CDR3 is TGTGCCAGCAGCCACCCACTAGCGGGAGGAAGGGAGCAGTTCTTC. Translated, it gives CASSHPLAGGREQFF.

The chain is built from TRBV13 and TRBJ2-3, with D possibly being TRBD1 (6 bases). This CDR3 is built from 14 residues. CDR1 and CDR2 from the germline V gene are PRHDT and FYEKMQ (reference sequence). Deletions cut 2 bases from V and 0 bases from J, with 6 bases between. The CDR3: CASSLTGSTDTQYF. The CDR3 bases are TGTGCCAGCAGCTTAACAGGGAGCACAGATACGCAGTATTTT.

This sequence joins TRBV27 and TRBJ2-7; perhaps TRBD1 as D (6 bases). V was trimmed by 7 bases and J by 0 bases, leaving 7 bases between them. CDR1 is MNHEY, CDR2 SMNVEV, per germline (reference sequence). This CDR3 is built from 12 residues. The CDR3 DNA reads as TGTGCCAGCAAGGGGGACTCCTACGAGCAGTACTTC. Its translation is CASKGDSYEQYF.

The chain combines TRBV7-7 with TRBJ2-5, with TRBD1 identical over 10 bases. The V gene end was trimmed by 2 bases and the J gene end by 5 bases; junction bases not matched to a gene: 5. CDR1 and CDR2 (germline): SSHAT, FNYEAQ (reference sequence). This CDR3 spans 15 amino acids. The CDR3 nucleotides are TGTGCCAGCAGCTTATACGGGACAGGGGAGGAGACCCAGTACTTC. Protein product: CASSLYGTGEETQYF.

The rearrangement uses TRBV28 and TRBJ1-5, with D possibly matching TRBD1 (5 bases). Per the germline V gene, CDR1 is MDHEN and CDR2 is SYDVKM. Trimming removed 5 bases from V and 7 bases from J, with 15 bases in between. This CDR3 is built from 14 residues. The CDR3 reads CASSLLWGAQPQHF. The CDR3 DNA follows: TGTGCCAGCAGTCTCCTTTGGGGCGCCCAGCCCCAGCATTTT.